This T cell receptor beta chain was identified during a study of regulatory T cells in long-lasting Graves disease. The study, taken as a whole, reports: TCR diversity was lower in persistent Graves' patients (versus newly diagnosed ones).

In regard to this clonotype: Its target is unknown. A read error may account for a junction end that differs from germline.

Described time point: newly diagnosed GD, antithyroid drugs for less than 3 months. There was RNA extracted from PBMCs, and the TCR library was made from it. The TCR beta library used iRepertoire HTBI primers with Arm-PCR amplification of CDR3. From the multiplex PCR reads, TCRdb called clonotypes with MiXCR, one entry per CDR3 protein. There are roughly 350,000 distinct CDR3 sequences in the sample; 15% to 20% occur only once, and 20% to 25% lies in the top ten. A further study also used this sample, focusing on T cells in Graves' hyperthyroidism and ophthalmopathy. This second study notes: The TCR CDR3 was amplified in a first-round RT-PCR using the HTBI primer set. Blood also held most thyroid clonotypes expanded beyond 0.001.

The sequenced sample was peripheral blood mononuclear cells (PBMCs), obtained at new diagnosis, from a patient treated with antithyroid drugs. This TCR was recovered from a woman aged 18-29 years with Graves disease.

The CDR3 region is CASSRLAGAYPYNEQFF. DNA of the CDR3: TGTGCCAGCAGCAGACTAGCGGGGGCTTATCCCTACAATGAGCAATTCTTC. The chain couples TRBV11-1 to TRBJ2-1; 12 nucleotides agree with TRBD2. The germline gives CDR1 SGHAT, CDR2 FQDESV (reference sequence). This CDR3 comprises 17 residues.